The 24 T cell receptor beta chains reported below all come from one sample, sequenced in a study of T cells in Graves' hyperthyroidism and ophthalmopathy (dated 2019 in TCRdb). The library came from multiplex PCR. The reads were generated on an Illumina HiSeq 2000. Amplification of TCR beta CDR3 regions was carried out from RNA transcripts. For the first round of RT-PCR on the TCR CDR3, the HTBI primer set was used together with the Qiagen OneStep RT-PCR kit. The public reads were quality trimmed at Q25 with fastp and then assembled into clones with MiXCR by TCRdb, keeping productive beta chains. A single entry per CDR3 protein holds the most common genes and DNA from its merged rows. The sample table records 500,000 to 700,000 distinct CDR3 sequences; approximately 15% of these occur just once. The ten largest account for roughly 18% of the sample. Sequences were obtained from blood. These receptors were collected from a woman aged 18-30 years with Graves' hyperthyroidism.

V and J are TRBV13 and TRBJ1-4; D possibly corresponds to TRBD1 (6 bases). The CDR3 runs to 15 residues. V was pared by 5 bases and J by 10 bases, with 20 bases between. Per the germline V gene, CDR1 is PRHDT and CDR2 is FYEKMQ (reference sequence). CDR3 sequence (DNA): TGTGCCAGCAGCCCGTCAGGGGACGGAGGGGGAAAACTGTTTTTT. The encoded protein is CASSPSGDGGGKLFF.

Ten or more counts support this clonotype. The CDR3 sequence: CAWNLAGGTGAQYF. CDR3 in DNA: TGTGCCTGGAACTTAGCGGGAGGGACGGGGGCCCAGTACTTC. V and J are TRBV30 and TRBJ2-5; 11 bases are a match to TRBD2. J was trimmed by 9 bases and V by 4 bases; bases with no gene match: 10. This CDR3 is built from 14 residues. Per germline, CDR1 GTSNPN and CDR2 SVGIG (reference sequence).

This clonotype was counted ten times or more. CDR3 bases: TGCAGTGCTAGATGGGTTAGCGGGGGGGCGAGCACCGGGGAGCTGTTTTTT. It encodes CSARWVSGGASTGELFF. This chain links TRBV20-1 with TRBJ2-2; TRBD2 agrees at 11 bases. The CDR3 covers 17 residues. V was pared by 2 bases and J by 4 bases, with 9 bases of the junction left unmatched. Germline-derived CDR1 and CDR2 are DFQATT and SNEGSKA (reference sequence).

This clonotype was seen ten or more times. V usage is TRBV7-3 and J usage is TRBJ2-1; tentatively, D is TRBD1 or TRBD2 (5 bases each). The CDR3 has 14 amino acids. Germline V CDR1 and CDR2: SGHTA, FQGTGA. V was cut by 6 bases and J by 4 bases, with 13 bases left in between. CDR3 bases: TGTGCCAGCAGACCGGGGCCCAATTACAATGAGCAGTTCTTC. Protein product: CASRPGPNYNEQFF.

In its sample, this clonotype was seen a few times. The V call is TRBV19, the J call TRBJ2-5; 8 positions match TRBD1. This CDR3 is built from 16 residues. CDR1 and CDR2 from the germline V gene are LNHDA and SQIVND (reference sequence). V shed 5 bases and J 7 bases; nucleotides not matched to a gene: 15. In DNA, the CDR3 is TGTGCCAGTAGTTCTGAACCGGGTGGACAGGGAAGGACCCAGTACTTC. As protein: CASSSEPGGQGRTQYF.

This clonotype was counted ten times or more. This chain joins TRBV7-8 and TRBJ1-5; D remains unclear. CDR1 and CDR2 (germline): SGHVS, FQNEAQ. This CDR3 has 13 amino acids. Trimming cost V 3 bases and J 6 bases, with 9 bases left between them. CDR3 DNA: TGTGCCAGCAGCTTGACCCTGGTTCAGCCCCAGCATTTT. Translated, it gives CASSLTLVQPQHF.

This clonotype has a count of ten or more. The rearrangement uses TRBV20-1 and TRBJ1-6, with D possibly matching TRBD1 (6 bases). In germline, CDR1 is DFQATT, CDR2 SNEGSKA (reference sequence). Trimming took 6 bases from V and 9 from J, leaving 18 bases between them. This CDR3 comprises 14 residues. The CDR3 is CSASSTGPGSPLHF. CDR3 nucleotides: TGCAGTGCATCCTCCACAGGGCCGGGTTCACCCCTCCACTTT.

This clonotype was observed many times. This chain links TRBV7-6 with TRBJ2-1, with D tentatively TRBD2 (5 bases). V shed 5 bases and J shed 0 bases, with 14 bases lying between them. Germline CDR1 is SGHVS and CDR2 is FNYEAQ. The CDR3 has 16 residues. Here the CDR3 reads CASSISAESSYNEQFF. DNA for the CDR3: TGTGCCAGCAGCATCTCAGCGGAAAGCTCCTACAATGAGCAGTTCTTC.

The CDR3 DNA follows: TGCAGTGCTAGACCCTTGGGATATGGCTACACCTTC. Its protein product is CSARPLGYGYTF. The chain uses TRBV20-1 and TRBJ1-2; D remains ambiguous. Deletions cut 2 bases from V and 5 bases from J, with 9 bases between. Germline-derived CDR1 and CDR2 are DFQATT and SNEGSKA (reference sequence). The CDR3 has 12 residues.

This clonotype appeared many times. The chain couples TRBV10-3 to TRBJ2-7, with D perhaps matching TRBD1 (6 bases). The ends were cut back, 2 bases at V and 3 bases at J, with 17 bases in the middle. The CDR3 runs 16 residues. From germline, CDR1 is ENHRY and CDR2 SYGVKD. Here the CDR3 reads CAISEDTGTSFYEQYF. CDR3 nucleotides: TGTGCCATCAGTGAGGACACCGGGACATCATTCTACGAGCAGTACTTC.

This clonotype was seen a few times. The V gene is TRBV20-1, the J gene TRBJ2-7; 7 bases agree with TRBD2. V lost 3 bases to trimming and J lost 4 bases; unmatched junction nucleotides: 12. Germline CDR1 DFQATT, CDR2 SNEGSKA (reference sequence). The CDR3 is 15 residues long. CDR3 coding DNA: TGCAGTGCTAGTGGCCAGCGGGATCCCGGTTACGAGCAGTACTTC. This translates into CSASGQRDPGYEQYF.

This clonotype was picked up a small number of times. The chain couples TRBV4-3 to TRBJ1-1; D is ambiguous. Germline-derived CDR1 and CDR2 are LGHNA and YSLEER. The V gene lost 0 bases and the J gene lost 3 bases, with 11 bases spanning the gap. The CDR3 totals 15 residues. The CDR3 DNA follows: TGCGCCAGCAGCCAAGAAGGGAAACGGGACACTGAAGCTTTCTTT. It encodes CASSQEGKRDTEAFF.

This clonotype was counted only a few times. This chain links TRBV4-3 with TRBJ1-4; D gene ambiguous. This CDR3 contains 14 residues. Germline lookup yields CDR1 LGHNA and CDR2 YSLEER. V lost 4 bases and J lost 0, with 6 bases in between. In DNA, the CDR3 is TGCGCCAGCAGCCGGAGCTCAACTAATGAAAAACTGTTTTTT. Protein: CASSRSSTNEKLFF.

A few counts support this clonotype. The chain combines TRBV9 with TRBJ2-3; TRBD2 is a possible D gene (6 bases). V lost 0 bases and J 6 bases, leaving 14 bases between the germline ends. The length of the CDR3 is 15 residues. In germline, CDR1 is SGDLS, CDR2 YYNGEE. CDR3 in DNA: TGTGCCAGCAGCGTAGATGTAGCGGCCATTGATACGCAGTATTTT. Translating it yields CASSVDVAAIDTQYF.

This clonotype has at least ten counts. One end of the junction fails to match germline, which may point to a read error. The V gene is TRBV10-2, the J gene TRBJ1-1; D gene unclear. The CDR3 length is 11 residues. The V gene's germline CDR1 is WSHSY and CDR2 SAAADI. CDR3 nucleotides: TGTGCCAGCAGTGGGAACACTGAAGCTTTCTTT. This sequence encodes CASSGNTEAFF.

This clonotype was counted many times. V is TRBV11-2 and J is TRBJ2-5, with 10 bases that match TRBD2. The trim removed 1 base at V and 5 bases at J, leaving 7 bases unmatched. The CDR3 runs 16 residues. In germline, CDR1 is SGHAT, CDR2 FQNNGV. The CDR3 sequence: CASSLAVLAGVETQYF. The CDR3 region has the DNA TGTGCCAGCAGCTTAGCTGTCCTAGCGGGAGTGGAGACCCAGTACTTC.

In its sample, this clonotype was seen many times. The genes are TRBV20-1 and TRBJ1-5, with D unresolved. The CDR3 consists of 13 residues. Per germline, CDR1 DFQATT and CDR2 SNEGSKA (reference sequence). Trimming removed 0 bases at V and 6 bases at J, with 9 bases between. The CDR3 sequence: CSARDLPGQPQHF. CDR3 DNA sequence: TGCAGTGCTAGAGACCTCCCAGGTCAGCCCCAGCATTTT.

This clonotype occurred a few times. CDR3 sequence reads: CASSIQNRGNYGYTF. Here the CDR3 DNA reads TGTGCCAGTAGTATCCAGAATCGCGGTAACTATGGCTACACCTTC. The chain uses TRBV19 and TRBJ1-2; D uncertain. CDR3 length: 15 residues. Trimming stripped 3 bases from V and 1 base from J, with 12 bases between. Germline V gene sequence: CDR1 LNHDA, CDR2 SQIVND (reference sequence).

The chain has TRBV6-2 or TRBV6-3 and TRBJ1-2; no clear D gene. The CDR3 is 14 residues long. V lost 4 bases to trimming and J lost 8 bases, with 17 bases between them. Germline V gives CDR1 MNHEY, CDR2 SVGEGT. CDR3 nucleotide sequence: TGTGCCAGCAGTTGGGGTTGGGGTAAAGGCGGCTACACCTTC. Translated: CASSWGWGKGGYTF.

This clonotype was found many times. The chain carries TRBV7-9 and TRBJ2-7; TRBD1 matches at 7 bases. Germline CDR1 is SEHNR and CDR2 is FQNEAQ (reference sequence). The V segment lost 1 base and the J segment 6 bases; nucleotides outside the gene matches: 3. The CDR3 contains 13 residues. This CDR3 reads CASSLGQGGEQYF. The CDR3 DNA is TGTGCCAGCAGCTTAGGACAGGGCGGCGAGCAGTACTTC.

This clonotype was observed many times. The CDR3: CASSLTATDRNYGYTF. The CDR3 nucleotides are TGTGCCAGCAGCCTAACGGCGACTGACCGTAACTATGGCTACACCTTC. The gene calls are TRBV6-2 or TRBV6-3 and TRBJ1-2; D is unresolved. V shed 6 bases and J shed 1 base, with 18 bases lying between them. Germline V gene data show CDR1 as MNHEY and CDR2 as SVGEGT. There are 16 residues in the CDR3.

The chain has TRBV7-9 and TRBJ2-7, with D perhaps matching TRBD2 (5 bases). The CDR3 length is 12 residues. Germline values: CDR1 SEHNR, CDR2 FQNEAQ (reference sequence). V was clipped by 5 bases and J by 7 bases, with 12 bases between them. The CDR3: CASSLWTGEQYF. CDR3 DNA sequence: TGTGCCAGCAGCCTCTGGACGGGGGAGCAGTACTTC.

The rearrangement joins TRBV3-1 to TRBJ2-7, with 7 nucleotides matching TRBD2. This CDR3 has 15 residues. The V and J ends lost 1 base and 3 bases, in that order; junction bases with no gene match: 6. Germline V gene sequence: CDR1 LGHDT, CDR2 YNNKEL (reference sequence). CDR3 sequence: CASSQVERGVYEQYF. The DNA for the CDR3 is TGTGCCAGCAGCCAAGTAGAGCGGGGCGTCTACGAGCAGTACTTC.

This clonotype was observed a few times. J is TRBJ2-5 and V is TRBV12-3 or TRBV12-4; 7 bases align to TRBD1. The V segment lost 6 bases and the J segment 1 base; nucleotides outside the gene matches: 8. The CDR3 covers 15 residues. The CDR3 region is CASRPTGAPQETQYF. The CDR3 DNA is TGTGCCAGCAGACCCACAGGGGCCCCCCAAGAGACCCAGTACTTC.